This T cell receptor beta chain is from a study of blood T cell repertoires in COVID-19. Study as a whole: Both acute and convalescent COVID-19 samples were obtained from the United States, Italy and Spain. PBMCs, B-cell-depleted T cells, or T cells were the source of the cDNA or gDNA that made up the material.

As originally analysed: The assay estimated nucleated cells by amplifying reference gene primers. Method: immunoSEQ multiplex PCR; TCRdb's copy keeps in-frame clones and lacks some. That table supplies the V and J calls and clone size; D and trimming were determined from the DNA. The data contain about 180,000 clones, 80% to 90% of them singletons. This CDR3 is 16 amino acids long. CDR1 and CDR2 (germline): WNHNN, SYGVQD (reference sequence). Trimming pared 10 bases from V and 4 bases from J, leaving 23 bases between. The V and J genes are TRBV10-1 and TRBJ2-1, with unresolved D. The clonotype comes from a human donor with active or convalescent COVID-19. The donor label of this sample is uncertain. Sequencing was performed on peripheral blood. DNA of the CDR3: TGCGCCACCCCGCAATCCGGCGGAGACTTATACAATGAGCAGTTCTTC. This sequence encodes CATPQSGGDLYNEQFF.